The 6 T cell receptor beta chains below all came from one sample that was sequenced in a study of CD8 T cells in Susac syndrome. RNA in amounts of 0.5 to 1 ug was reverse transcribed with random hexamers. TCRdb re-called the immunoSEQ multiplex PCR reads with MiXCR, one entry per CDR3 protein. The sample consists of approximately 160,000 distinct CDR3 sequences, around 94% of them appearing once. The sequenced material came from CD4+ T cells from PBMCs. These receptor sequences come from a human donor with multiple sclerosis.

The chain joins TRBV28 to TRBJ2-7; 7 bases line up with TRBD2. This CDR3 comprises 14 residues. Germline V lookup: CDR1 MDHEN, CDR2 SYDVKM. The trim removed 6 bases at V and 4 bases at J, leaving 9 bases unmatched. The CDR3 here is CASRETSLPYEQYF. The CDR3 nucleotides are TGTGCCAGCAGGGAGACTAGCCTTCCTTACGAGCAGTACTTC. Drawing the rest from reference TRBV28 and TRBJ2-7, the complete variable domain is DVKVTQSSRYLVKRTGEKVFLECVQDMDHENMFWYRQDPGLGLRLIYFSYDVKMKEKGDIPEGYSVSREKKERFSLILESASTNQTSMYLCASRETSLPYEQYFGPGTRLTVT.

This clonotype has just one count. The V gene is TRBV5-1, the J gene TRBJ2-4; TRBD2 agrees at 11 bases. The germline V gene encodes CDR1 SGHRS and CDR2 YFSETQ. Trimming removed 4 bases from V and 9 bases from J; junction bases left unmatched: 6. The CDR3 length is 14 residues. The CDR3 sequence: CASSQLAGASIQYF. The CDR3 bases are TGCGCCAGCAGCCAACTAGCGGGAGCCAGCATTCAGTACTTC.

V is TRBV7-9 and J is TRBJ2-5; D might be TRBD2 (5 bases). The CDR3 has 15 residues. In germline, CDR1 is SEHNR, CDR2 FQNEAQ (reference sequence). V was clipped by 1 base and J by 0 bases, with 9 bases between them. The DNA of the CDR3 is TGTGCCAGCAGCTTAGGAGGGCGGCACCAAGAGACCCAGTACTTC. Residues: CASSLGGRHQETQYF.

The V gene is TRBV5-5, the J gene TRBJ1-1; D is unclear. Germline CDR1 reads SGHKS; CDR2 reads YYEKEE (reference sequence). The CDR3 extends over 14 amino acids. Trimming removed 6 bases from V and 3 bases from J, with 15 bases in between. Here the CDR3 DNA reads TGTGCCAGCAAGGGCCTCTCAACTCACACTGAAGCTTTCTTT. This encodes CASKGLSTHTEAFF.

The genes are TRBV6-2 or TRBV6-3 and TRBJ1-5; 7 nucleotides line up with TRBD1. The CDR3 length is 12 residues. V was clipped by 7 bases and J by 9 bases; unmatched bases: 6. Germline V gene lookup returns CDR1 MNHEY and CDR2 SVGEGT. This CDR3 is CASTAQGRPQHF. CDR3 DNA: TGTGCCAGCACCGCACAGGGGAGGCCCCAGCATTTT.

The rearrangement joins TRBV29-1 to TRBJ1-3, with TRBD1 matching 8 bases. The V gene's germline CDR1 is SQVTM and CDR2 ANQGSEA. The CDR3 consists of 15 residues. With V trimmed by 6 bases and J by 8 bases, 15 bases remained unmatched. The CDR3 loop is CSVAQPGTGVDTIYF. The DNA for the CDR3 is TGCAGCGTCGCCCAGCCCGGGACAGGCGTAGACACCATATATTTT.